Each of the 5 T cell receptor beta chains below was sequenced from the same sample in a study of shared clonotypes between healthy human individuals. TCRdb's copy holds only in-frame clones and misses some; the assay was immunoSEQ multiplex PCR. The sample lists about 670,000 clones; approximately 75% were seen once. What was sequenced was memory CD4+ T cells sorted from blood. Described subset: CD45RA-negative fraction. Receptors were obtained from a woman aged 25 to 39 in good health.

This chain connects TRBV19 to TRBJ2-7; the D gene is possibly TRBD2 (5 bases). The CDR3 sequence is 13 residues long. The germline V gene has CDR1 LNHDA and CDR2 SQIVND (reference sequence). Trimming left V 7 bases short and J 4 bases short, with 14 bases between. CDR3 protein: CASKLSGSYEQYF. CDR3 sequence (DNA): TGTGCCAGTAAACTCAGCGGAAGTTACGAGCAGTACTTC. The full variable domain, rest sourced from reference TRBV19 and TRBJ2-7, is DGGITQSPKYLFRKEGQNVTLSCEQNLNHDAMYWYRQDPGQGLRLIYYSQIVNDFQKGDIAEGYSVSREKKESFPLTVTSAQKNPTAFYLCASKLSGSYEQYFGPGTRLTVT.

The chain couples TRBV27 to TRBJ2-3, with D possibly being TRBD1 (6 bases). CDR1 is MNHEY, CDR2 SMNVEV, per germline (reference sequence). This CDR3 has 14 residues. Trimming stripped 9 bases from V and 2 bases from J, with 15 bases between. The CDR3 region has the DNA TGTGCCAGTAGCGACAGGTCTAACACAGATACGCAGTATTTT. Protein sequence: CASSDRSNTDTQYF.

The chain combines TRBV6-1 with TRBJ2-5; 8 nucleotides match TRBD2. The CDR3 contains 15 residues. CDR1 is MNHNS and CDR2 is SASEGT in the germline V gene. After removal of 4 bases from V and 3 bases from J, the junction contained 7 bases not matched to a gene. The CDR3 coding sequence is TGTGCCAGCAGTGGGGGACTAGGGGCGGAAGAGACCCAGTACTTC. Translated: CASSGGLGAEETQYF.

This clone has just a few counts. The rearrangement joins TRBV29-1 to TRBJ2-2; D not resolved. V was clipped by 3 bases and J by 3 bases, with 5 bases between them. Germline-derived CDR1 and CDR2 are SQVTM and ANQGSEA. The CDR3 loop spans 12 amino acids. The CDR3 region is CSVDADTGELFF. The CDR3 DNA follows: TGCAGCGTTGATGCGGACACCGGGGAGCTGTTTTTT.

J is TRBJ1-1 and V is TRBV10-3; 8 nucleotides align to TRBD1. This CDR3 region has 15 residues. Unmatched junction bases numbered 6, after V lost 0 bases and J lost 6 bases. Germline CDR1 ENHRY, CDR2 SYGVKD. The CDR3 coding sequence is TGTGCCATCAGTGAGTCTGGACAGGGTCACGCTGAAGCTTTCTTT. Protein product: CAISESGQGHAEAFF.